The source of this T cell receptor (beta chain) is a study of blood T cell repertoires in COVID-19. In its sample, this clone was seen once. The repertoire was sequenced with immunoSEQ multiplex PCR; TCRdb's copy has only in-frame clones and lacks some. The table records roughly 220,000 clones, roughly four fifths of them present only once. This TCR was sampled from a woman aged 40 to 55 with acute COVID-19. The sequenced material came from PBMCs or T cells enriched from blood (not recorded which).

The CDR3 DNA is TGTGCCAGCAGCATAATCCCCCTGTTCCCGGGTAGCACAGATACGCAGTATTTT. It encodes CASSIIPLFPGSTDTQYF. This rearrangement joins TRBV7-8 to TRBJ2-3; D gene unclear. The ends were cut back, 5 bases at V and 0 bases at J, with 21 bases in the middle. The CDR3 has 18 residues. CDR1 is SGHVS and CDR2 is FQNEAQ in the germline V gene.